The 2 T cell receptor beta chains reported below all come from one sample, sequenced in a study of shared clonotypes between healthy human individuals. The assay was immunoSEQ multiplex PCR, and TCRdb's table has in-frame clones only and misses some. This sample has 850,000 to 1,100,000 clones, with 60% to 80% found just once. The sequenced sample was memory CD4+ T cells from PBMCs. Subset given: CD45RA-negative fraction. The receptors come from a man between 18 and 35 years old in good health. Some clones in this sample may be carry-over from other donors' samples.

V and J are TRBV21-1 and TRBJ1-4; the listed D gene, TRBD1, was not tested against the DNA. TRBV21-1 is deemed a pseudogene. CDR3 length equals 19 residues. The CDR3 spells CASSKAKHPPPGQGRELFF. For the CDR3, the DNA is TGTGCCAGCAGCAAAGCGAAGCATCCGCCACCGGGACAGGGACGGGAACTGTTTTTT.

CDR3 residues: CATKGGTGELFF. The CDR3 nucleotides are TGTGCCACAAAGGGGGGCACCGGGGAGCTGTTTTTT. This sequence joins TRBV28 and TRBJ2-2; D is possibly TRBD1 or TRBD2 (6 bases each). This CDR3 has 12 residues. CDR1 MDHEN and CDR2 SYDVKM come from the germline V gene. Trimming pared 10 bases from V and 4 bases from J, leaving 10 bases between. The entire variable domain, with the rest obtained from reference TRBV28 and TRBJ2-2, is as follows: DVKVTQSSRYLVKRTGEKVFLECVQDMDHENMFWYRQDPGLGLRLIYFSYDVKMKEKGDIPEGYSVSREKKERFSLILESASTNQTSMYLCATKGGTGELFFGEGSRLTVL.